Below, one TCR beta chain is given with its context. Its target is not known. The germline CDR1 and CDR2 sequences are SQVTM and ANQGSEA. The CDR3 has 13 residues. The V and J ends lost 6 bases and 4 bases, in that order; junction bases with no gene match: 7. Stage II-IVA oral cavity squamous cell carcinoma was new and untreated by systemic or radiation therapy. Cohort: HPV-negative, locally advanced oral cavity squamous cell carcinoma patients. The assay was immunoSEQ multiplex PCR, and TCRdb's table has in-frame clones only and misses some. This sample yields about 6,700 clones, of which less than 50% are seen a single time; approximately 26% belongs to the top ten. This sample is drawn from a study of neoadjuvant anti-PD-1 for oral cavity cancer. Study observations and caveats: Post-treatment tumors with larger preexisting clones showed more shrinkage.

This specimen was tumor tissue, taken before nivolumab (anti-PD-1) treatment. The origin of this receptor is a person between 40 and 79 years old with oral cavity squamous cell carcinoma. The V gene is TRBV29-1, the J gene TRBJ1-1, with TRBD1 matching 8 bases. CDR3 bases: TGCAGCGTGAAAACAGGGGGTAGCACTGAAGCTTTCTTT. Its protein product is CSVKTGGSTEAFF.